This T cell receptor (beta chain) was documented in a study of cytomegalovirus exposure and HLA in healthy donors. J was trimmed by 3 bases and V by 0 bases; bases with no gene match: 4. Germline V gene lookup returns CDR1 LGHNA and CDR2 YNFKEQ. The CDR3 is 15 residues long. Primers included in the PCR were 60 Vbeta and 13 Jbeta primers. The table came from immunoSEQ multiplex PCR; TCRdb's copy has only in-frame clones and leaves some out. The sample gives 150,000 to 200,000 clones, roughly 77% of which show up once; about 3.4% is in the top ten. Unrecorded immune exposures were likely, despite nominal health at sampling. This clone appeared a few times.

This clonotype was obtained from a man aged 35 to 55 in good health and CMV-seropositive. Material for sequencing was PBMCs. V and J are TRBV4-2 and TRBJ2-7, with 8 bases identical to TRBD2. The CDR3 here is CASSQDGGGHYEQYF. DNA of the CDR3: TGTGCCAGCAGCCAAGACGGCGGGGGGCACTACGAGCAGTACTTC.